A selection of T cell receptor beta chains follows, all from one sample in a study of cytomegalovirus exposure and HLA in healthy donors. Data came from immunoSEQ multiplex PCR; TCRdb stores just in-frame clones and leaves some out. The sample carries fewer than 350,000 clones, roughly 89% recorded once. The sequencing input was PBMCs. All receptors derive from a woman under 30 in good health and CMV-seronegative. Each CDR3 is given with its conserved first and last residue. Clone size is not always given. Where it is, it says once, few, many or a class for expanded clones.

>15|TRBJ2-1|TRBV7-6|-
CASSMTSGAYNEQFF
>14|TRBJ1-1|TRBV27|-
CASSSWTGGTEAFF
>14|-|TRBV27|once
CASSLRREGSEQYF
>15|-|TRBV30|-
CAWAYGLAGNYEQYF
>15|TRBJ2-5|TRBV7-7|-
CASSLNTGGGETQYF
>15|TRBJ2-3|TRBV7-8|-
CASSDTAENTDTQYF
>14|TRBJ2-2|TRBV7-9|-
CASGSSGGAGELFF
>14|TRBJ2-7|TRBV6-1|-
CASSLRRVRYEQYF
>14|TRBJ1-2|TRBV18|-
CASSPGTGIMVYTF
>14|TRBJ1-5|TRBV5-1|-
CASSPQGSNQPQHF
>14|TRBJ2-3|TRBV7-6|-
CASSAGPSVDTQYF
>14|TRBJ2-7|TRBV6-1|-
CASSEFISQGEQYF
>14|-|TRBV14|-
CASSQAYRFYEQYF
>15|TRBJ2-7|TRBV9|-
CASSVGWTGIEEQYF
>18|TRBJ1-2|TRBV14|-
CASSQPKRAGPRDYGYTF
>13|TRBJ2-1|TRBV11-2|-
CASSLGTSVEQFF
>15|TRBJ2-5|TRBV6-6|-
CASSYSMGGGETQYF
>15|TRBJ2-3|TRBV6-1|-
CASSRGPFGEDTQYF
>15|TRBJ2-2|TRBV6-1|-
CASSEIRGSTGELFF
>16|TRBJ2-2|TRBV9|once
CASSVTSGADTGELFF
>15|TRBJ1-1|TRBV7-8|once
CASSAITGVNTEAFF
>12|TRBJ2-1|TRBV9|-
CASSVQGDEQFF
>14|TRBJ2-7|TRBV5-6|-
CASTSRQGDYEQYF
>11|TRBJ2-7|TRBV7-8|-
CASSERYEQYF
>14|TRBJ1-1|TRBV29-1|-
CSVERHLMNTEAFF
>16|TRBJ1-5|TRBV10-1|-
CASQSGSVLGNQPQHF
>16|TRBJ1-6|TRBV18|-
CASSEATGSHTPPLHF
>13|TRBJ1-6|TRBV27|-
CASSLFPNSPLHF
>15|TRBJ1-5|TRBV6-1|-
CASSAVPGGSQPQHF
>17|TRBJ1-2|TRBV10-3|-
CAISESAPQESNYGYTF
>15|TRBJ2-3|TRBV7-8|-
CASSPLGLSTDTQYF
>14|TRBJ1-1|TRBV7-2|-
CASSPKNYNTEAFF
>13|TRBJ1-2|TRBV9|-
CASSVGGDYGYTF
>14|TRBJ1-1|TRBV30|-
CAWRPGGLNTEAFF
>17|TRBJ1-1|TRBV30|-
CAWKGLSRTGLNTEAFF
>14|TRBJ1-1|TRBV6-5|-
CASSYLYDSTEAFF
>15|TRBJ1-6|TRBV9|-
CASSVFGGANSPLHF
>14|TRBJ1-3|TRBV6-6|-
CASSFTGLQNTIYF
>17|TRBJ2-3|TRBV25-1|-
CASSAYPGAGDTDTQYF
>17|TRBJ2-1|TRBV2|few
CASSEEVEVVLYNEQFF
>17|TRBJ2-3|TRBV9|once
CASSVVGAPASTDTQYF